This T cell receptor beta chain emerged from a study of blood T cell repertoires in COVID-19. V was shortened by 8 bases and J by 3 bases, with 16 bases between the two germline ends. There are 15 residues in the CDR3. Germline V gives CDR1 SNHLY, CDR2 FYNNEI. Using immunoSEQ multiplex PCR, the repertoire was profiled, and TCRdb retains in-frame clones only, with some absent. The sample lists 440,000 or so clones, 70% to 90% seen once, with roughly 1.6% in the top ten. The receptor comes from a woman aged 40 to 49 with COVID-19, enrolled during active disease. The chain carries TRBV2 and TRBJ1-4; TRBD1 might be the D (5 bases). The material sequenced was peripheral blood. CDR3 coding DNA: TGTGCCAGCCGGCTCACAGGTCTTCCTAATGAAAAACTGTTTTTT. Translation: CASRLTGLPNEKLFF.